This T cell receptor (beta chain) was sequenced for a study of T cells in Graves' hyperthyroidism and ophthalmopathy. Exclusion of patients followed from uncontrolled infection, other autoimmune disease, pregnancy or lactation. Turning to this clonotype: The antigen is undetermined.

TCR beta CDR3 regions were amplified from RNA transcripts. The HTBI primer set drove a first-round RT-PCR of the TCR CDR3. From the multiplex PCR reads, TCRdb called clonotypes with MiXCR, one entry per CDR3 protein. Of hundreds of thousands of distinct CDR3 sequences in the sample, more than 15% were seen once. V lost 6 bases and J 1 base, leaving 18 bases between the germline ends. This CDR3 comprises 16 residues. Looked up from germline, CDR1 is MNHEY and CDR2 is SVGEGT. Study-wide points: In blood, most of the thyroid clonotypes expanded above 0.001 were also present.

This receptor was identified in a woman between 35 and 50 years old with Graves' ophthalmopathy. This chain uses TRBV6-2 or TRBV6-3 with TRBJ2-5, with a tentative D call TRBD1 (6 bases). The sample comprised blood. In DNA, the CDR3 is TGTGCCAGCAGACGCCGCCAGGGGTTAGCCCAAGAGACCCAGTACTTC. Encoded protein: CASRRRQGLAQETQYF.